Listed below are T cell receptor beta chains from one sample, sequenced in a study of T-cell memory formation after mild COVID-19. MiXCR, run by TCRdb on the 5' RACE reads, gives a single entry per CDR3 protein. The table has about 500,000 distinct CDR3 sequences, about a fifth seen once; the top ten hold around 12%. Material for sequencing was PBMCs or a T cell subset sorted from them (not recorded which). Source of these receptors: an adult woman who had mild COVID-19 (a few samples of this study predate the infection). Cell type and time point are not known. CDR3s include the opening cysteine and the closing phenylalanine or tryptophan. D genes are given only for firm matches. Size values are once, few and many counts, or a class for expanded clones, and some rows have none.

v_call clone_size d_call cdr3_aa
TRBV6-1 few - CASSETGSYEQYF
TRBV9 few TRBD2 CASSGRTSGSFNEQFF
TRBV4-3 few - CASSQLDGPNTGELFF
TRBV7-9 - TRBD1 CASSQGQILNTEAFF
TRBV7-9 few - CASSPVPTSSYNEQFF
TRBV20-1 few - CSARRDHEQYF
TRBV7-9 - TRBD1 CASSPGGGVTEAFF
TRBV7-6 many - CASSGGGILNEQFF
TRBV5-5 - - CASSLAWKAEFNQPQHF
TRBV29-1 few - CSVRDLTPPYNEQFF
TRBV6-2/TRBV6-3 - TRBD1 CASSYSPTGPQYF
TRBV9 - - CASSPDPGRSGANVLTF
TRBV29-1 - - CSVEGPGLRGEGYTF
TRBV5-1 - - CASSPDIYYEQYF
TRBV7-2 few - CASSRKAGSRADTQYF
TRBV9 few - CASSVGSTPGYNEQFF
TRBV5-1 few TRBD1 CASSLELGQGDYGYTF
TRBV12-3/TRBV12-4 - TRBD2 CASSWTSGGELFF
TRBV30 - - CAWSVLYRGGNEQFF
TRBV10-3 few - CAISRGTGSQHF
TRBV5-4 - - CASNDEPMEQFF
TRBV5-1 - TRBD1 CASTKGTGGGNTEAFF
TRBV12-3/TRBV12-4 - TRBD2 CASSPGTSVGYNEQFF
TRBV12-3/TRBV12-4 - - CASSLASSGTDTQYF
TRBV20-1 - TRBD2 CSASDPSGARNEQFF